This TCR beta chain was obtained from a study of T cell responses to AZD1222 COVID-19 vaccine. Produced via immunoSEQ multiplex PCR; TCRdb's table is partial and in-frame only. The table records around 100,000 clones, approximately 87% of them present only once. Study outcomes and limitations: Only five to seven individuals given AZD1222 were seropositive at baseline.

As for this clone: What it binds is not known.

Germline CDR1 reads SGHRS; CDR2 reads YFSETQ. The CDR3 is made up of 11 amino acids. With 6 bases clipped from V and 8 bases from J, the junction kept 1 base outside the gene matches. V is TRBV5-1 and J is TRBJ1-3; 8 bases line up with TRBD1. This receptor was obtained from an adult in good health. The specimen was peripheral blood, collected on day 0 of AZD1222 vaccination. The chain's CDR3 is CASKQGDTIYF. CDR3 in DNA: TGCGCCAGCAAACAGGGGGACACCATATATTTT.